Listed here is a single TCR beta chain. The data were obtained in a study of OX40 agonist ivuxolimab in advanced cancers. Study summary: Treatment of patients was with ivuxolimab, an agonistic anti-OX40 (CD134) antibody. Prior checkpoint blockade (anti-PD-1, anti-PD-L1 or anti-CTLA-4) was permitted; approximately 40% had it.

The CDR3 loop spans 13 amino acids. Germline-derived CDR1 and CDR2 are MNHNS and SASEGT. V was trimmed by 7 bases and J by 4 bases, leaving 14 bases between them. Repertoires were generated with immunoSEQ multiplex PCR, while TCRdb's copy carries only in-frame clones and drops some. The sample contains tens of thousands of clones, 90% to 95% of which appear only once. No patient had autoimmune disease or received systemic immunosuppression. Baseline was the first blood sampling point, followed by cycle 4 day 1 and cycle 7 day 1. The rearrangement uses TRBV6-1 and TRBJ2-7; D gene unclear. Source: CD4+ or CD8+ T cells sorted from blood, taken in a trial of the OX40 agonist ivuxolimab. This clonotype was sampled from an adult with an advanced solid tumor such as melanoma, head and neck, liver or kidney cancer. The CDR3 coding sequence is TGTGCCAGCATAAGGATTCCGAGTTACGAGCAGTACTTC. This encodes CASIRIPSYEQYF.